The 21 T cell receptor beta chains presented below share a single source sample, sequenced in a study of radiotherapy plus CTLA-4 blockade in lung cancer. The repertoire was sequenced with immunoSEQ multiplex PCR; TCRdb's copy has only in-frame clones and lacks some. The data show some 50,000 clones, almost 85% seen once. The source was peripheral blood, collected from a patient treated with radiotherapy plus ipilimumab. These receptors originate from a human donor with non-small cell lung cancer whose response to radiotherapy plus ipilimumab could not be evaluated.

This clone was detected only a few times. The same CDR3 arises from other DNA sequences in this sample as well. The chain uses TRBV18 and TRBJ1-5; the match to TRBD1 covers 11 bases. V gave up 6 bases and J gave up 4 bases; unmatched junction bases: 5. The germline V gene has CDR1 KGHSH and CDR2 LQKENI. This CDR3 comprises 15 residues. DNA of the CDR3: TGTGCCAGCTCGAGAGGGACAGGGGGAAATCAGCCCCAGCATTTT. Translating it yields CASSRGTGGNQPQHF.

The CDR3: CASKVGGITEAFF. CDR3 in DNA: TGTGCCAGCAAAGTAGGGGGTATCACTGAAGCTTTCTTT. This chain links TRBV6-5 with TRBJ1-1, with a weak D call TRBD1 (6 bases). Trimming left V 7 bases short and J 4 bases short, with 13 bases between. Germline assignment: CDR1 MNHEY and CDR2 SVGAGI. The CDR3 is 13 residues long.

The chain joins TRBV11-2 to TRBJ2-1, with 12 bases identical to TRBD2. This CDR3 has 18 residues. Germline V gene lookup returns CDR1 SGHAT and CDR2 FQNNGV. Trimming took 1 base from V and 1 from J; bases not matched to a gene: 5. The CDR3 loop reads CASSLVGTSGPSYNEQFF. The DNA of the CDR3 is TGTGCCAGCAGCTTAGTGGGGACTAGCGGGCCATCCTACAATGAGCAGTTCTTC.

This clone showed up just a few times. The V call is TRBV5-1, the J call TRBJ2-2; possible D gene TRBD1, 6 bases. Per the germline V gene, CDR1 is SGHRS and CDR2 is YFSETQ. The CDR3 totals 15 residues. Deletions cut 0 bases from V and 5 bases from J, with 11 bases between. The CDR3 DNA is TGCGCCAGCAGCTTGGACAGGGTTGGTACCGGGGAGCTGTTTTTT. Its translation is CASSLDRVGTGELFF.

Only one count was recorded for this clone. This CDR3 reads CASSLELALETQYF. In DNA, the CDR3 is TGTGCCAGCAGCTTAGAACTAGCTCTCGAGACCCAGTACTTC. J is TRBJ2-5 and V is TRBV11-2, with a weak D call TRBD2 (6 bases). Germline assignment: CDR1 SGHAT and CDR2 FQNNGV. V was cut by 0 bases and J by 5 bases, with 10 bases left in between. The CDR3 has 14 residues.

The chain joins TRBV28 to TRBJ1-5; D gene unclear. CDR3 length: 16 amino acids. Trimming left V 1 base short and J 0 bases short, with 10 bases between. CDR1 is MDHEN and CDR2 is SYDVKM in the germline V gene. This chain's CDR3 is CASSLFGGYSNQPQHF. CDR3 DNA: TGTGCCAGCAGTTTATTCGGCGGTTATAGCAATCAGCCCCAGCATTTT. The full variable domain, its missing parts supplied by reference TRBV28 and TRBJ1-5, is DVKVTQSSRYLVKRTGEKVFLECVQDMDHENMFWYRQDPGLGLRLIYFSYDVKMKEKGDIPEGYSVSREKKERFSLILESASTNQTSMYLCASSLFGGYSNQPQHFGDGTRLSIL.

The V call is TRBV7-2, the J call TRBJ2-1, with D maybe TRBD1 (6 bases). Between the trimmed V and J ends, which lost 2 bases and 7 bases, there was a span of 9 bases. Germline assignment: CDR1 SGHTA and CDR2 FQGNSA. This CDR3 is built from 13 residues. The CDR3 DNA reads as TGTGCCAGCAGCTTAAACAGGGCGAATGAGCAGTTCTTC. This sequence encodes CASSLNRANEQFF.

The gene calls are TRBV4-1 and TRBJ2-7; 11 bases fit TRBD2. The V gene's germline CDR1 is MGHRA and CDR2 YSYEKL. The ends lost 0 bases at V and 4 bases at J; junction bases unmatched: 8. The CDR3 contains 17 residues. Written as DNA, the CDR3 is TGCGCCAGCAGCCAAGATCTAACTAGCGGGAGTATGTACGAGCAGTACTTC. Residues: CASSQDLTSGSMYEQYF.

The chain carries TRBV4-1 and TRBJ2-3; TRBD2 agrees at 14 bases. This CDR3 is 17 amino acids long. Germline CDR1 is MGHRA and CDR2 is YSYEKL. J was trimmed by 1 base and V by 5 bases; bases with no gene match: 5. DNA of the CDR3: TGCGCCAGCAGCGGGACTAGCGGGAGAGACCGCACAGATACGCAGTATTTT. Its protein product is CASSGTSGRDRTDTQYF.

This clone was counted only a few times. The J gene is TRBJ2-1, the V gene TRBV6-5; a weak D match, TRBD2 (6 bases). Germline V gene lookup returns CDR1 MNHEY and CDR2 SVGAGI. The CDR3 is 16 residues long. Trimming cost V 4 bases and J 6 bases, with 19 bases left between them. The CDR3: CASSSPLGTGRNEQFF. CDR3 in DNA: TGTGCCAGCAGTTCCCCACTCGGGACTGGGCGCAATGAGCAGTTCTTC.

The gene calls are TRBV9 and TRBJ1-5, with D tentatively TRBD1 (5 bases). The CDR3 has 18 residues. V dropped 0 bases and J dropped 1 base, with 17 bases sitting between them. The germline V gene has CDR1 SGDLS and CDR2 YYNGEE. CDR3 DNA sequence: TGTGCCAGCAGCGTAGCTCTGGGGGGGAGGGCCAGCAATCAGCCCCAGCATTTT. This gives the protein CASSVALGGRASNQPQHF.

The genes are TRBV7-2 and TRBJ2-1; the match to TRBD2 covers 16 bases. Germline assignment: CDR1 SGHTA and CDR2 FQGNSA. The CDR3 totals 16 residues. Unmatched junction bases numbered 4, after V lost 2 bases and J lost 9 bases. The CDR3 DNA reads TGTGCCAGCAGCTTAAGTGGGACTAGCGGGAGGGTTGAGCAGTTCTTC. Its translation: CASSLSGTSGRVEQFF.

The chain carries TRBV5-1 and TRBJ2-3, with D tentatively TRBD2 (6 bases). The germline V gene has CDR1 SGHRS and CDR2 YFSETQ. This CDR3 has 15 residues. Between the trimmed V and J ends, which lost 7 bases and 0 bases, there was a span of 15 bases. CDR3 coding DNA: TGCGCCAGCTTCTTACTAGCACTTAGCACAGATACGCAGTATTTT. Amino acids: CASFLLALSTDTQYF.

The V and J genes are TRBV5-1 and TRBJ1-1, with D uncertain. V lost 2 bases and J lost 4, with 18 bases in between. The length of the CDR3 is 16 residues. The germline gives CDR1 SGHRS, CDR2 YFSETQ. CDR3 residues: CASSFSFLQMGTEAFF. The DNA for the CDR3 is TGCGCCAGCAGCTTCAGTTTCTTACAGATGGGCACTGAAGCTTTCTTT.

Only a few counts were recorded for this clone. The chain employs TRBV7-8 and TRBJ2-7; a possible D gene is TRBD1 (5 bases). V shed 8 bases and J shed 3 bases, with 17 bases lying between them. The CDR3 has 14 amino acids. The V gene's germline CDR1 is SGHVS and CDR2 FQNEAQ. The CDR3 is CASRRQLLSYEQYF. CDR3 in DNA: TGTGCCAGCCGCCGACAGCTCCTAAGCTACGAGCAGTACTTC. The variable domain in full, with the rest retrieved from reference TRBV7-8 and TRBJ2-7, is GAGVSQSPRYKVAKRGQDVALRCDPISGHVSLFWYQQALGQGPEFLTYFQNEAQLDKSGLPSDRFFAERPEGSVSTLKIQRTQQEDSAVYLCASRRQLLSYEQYFGPGTRLTVT.

The chain uses TRBV29-1 and TRBJ1-2; the match to TRBD1 covers 8 bases. V lost 7 bases and J lost 6; bases outside the gene matches: 4. Germline V gene data show CDR1 as SQVTM and CDR2 as ANQGSEA. The CDR3 length is 11 residues. The CDR3: CSGAGGDGYTF. The CDR3 nucleotides read TGCAGCGGAGCAGGGGGCGATGGCTACACCTTC.

The rearrangement links TRBV4-1 to TRBJ1-1; 9 nucleotides line up with TRBD1. V was pared by 3 bases and J by 6 bases, with 5 bases of the junction left unmatched. This CDR3 spans 14 amino acids. The germline V gene has CDR1 MGHRA and CDR2 YSYEKL. In DNA form, the CDR3 reads TGCGCCAGCAGCCAGGGACAGGGTATGCCTGAAGCTTTCTTT. Translated: CASSQGQGMPEAFF.

There are a few counts of this clone. The rearrangement uses TRBV11-3 and TRBJ2-7; 7 nucleotides line up with TRBD1. Looked up from germline, CDR1 is SGHNT and CDR2 is YENEEA. Trimming removed 4 bases from V and 5 bases from J; junction bases left unmatched: 11. CDR3 length: 15 amino acids. For the CDR3, the DNA is TGTGCCAGCAGCTACTCCGGGACAGAAAGCGACGAGCAGTACTTC. Translation gives CASSYSGTESDEQYF.

This clone was observed a few times. This chain joins TRBV28 and TRBJ2-3; TRBD1 agrees at 9 bases. This CDR3 is 15 amino acids long. The germline gives CDR1 MDHEN, CDR2 SYDVKM. Trimming cost V 5 bases and J 3 bases; bases outside gene matches: 6. The chain's CDR3 is CASSGTGHRTDTQYF. Written as DNA, the CDR3 is TGTGCCAGCAGTGGGACAGGGCATAGAACAGATACGCAGTATTTT.

This clone was counted between two and nine times. V and J are TRBV7-2 and TRBJ1-3; D is uncertain. This CDR3 comprises 13 residues. CDR1 is SGHTA and CDR2 is FQGNSA in the germline V gene. V lost 3 bases and J lost 3, with 6 bases in between. The CDR3 DNA sequence: TGTGCCAGCAGCTTTTACAGTGGAAACACCATATATTTT. This codes for CASSFYSGNTIYF.

The chain employs TRBV7-9 and TRBJ1-2; D perhaps matches TRBD1 (6 bases). Germline V CDR1 and CDR2: SEHNR, FQNEAQ (reference sequence). There are 13 residues in the CDR3. V lost 6 bases and J 11 bases, leaving 19 bases between the germline ends. The chain's CDR3 is CASSRDRMQGYTF. Here the CDR3 DNA reads TGTGCCAGCAGTCGTGACAGGATGCAAGGTTACACCTTC.